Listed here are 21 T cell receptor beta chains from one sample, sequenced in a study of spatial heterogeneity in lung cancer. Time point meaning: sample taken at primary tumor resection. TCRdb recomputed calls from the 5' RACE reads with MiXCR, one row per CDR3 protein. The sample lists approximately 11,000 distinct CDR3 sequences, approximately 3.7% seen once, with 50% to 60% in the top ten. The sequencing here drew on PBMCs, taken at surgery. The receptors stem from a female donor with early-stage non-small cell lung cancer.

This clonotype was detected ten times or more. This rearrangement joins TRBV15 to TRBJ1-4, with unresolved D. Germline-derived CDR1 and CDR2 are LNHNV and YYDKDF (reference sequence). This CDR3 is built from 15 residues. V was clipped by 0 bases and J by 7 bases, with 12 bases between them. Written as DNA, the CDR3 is TGTGCCACCAGCAGAGATGGCCAGTACGGTGAAAAACTGTTTTTT. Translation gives CATSRDGQYGEKLFF.

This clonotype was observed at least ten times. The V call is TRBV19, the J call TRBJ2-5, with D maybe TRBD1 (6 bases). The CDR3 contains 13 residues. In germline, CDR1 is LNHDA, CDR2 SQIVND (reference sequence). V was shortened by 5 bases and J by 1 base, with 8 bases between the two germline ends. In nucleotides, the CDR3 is TGTGCCAGTAGTCCGGACAGCCAAGAGACCCAGTACTTC. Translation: CASSPDSQETQYF.

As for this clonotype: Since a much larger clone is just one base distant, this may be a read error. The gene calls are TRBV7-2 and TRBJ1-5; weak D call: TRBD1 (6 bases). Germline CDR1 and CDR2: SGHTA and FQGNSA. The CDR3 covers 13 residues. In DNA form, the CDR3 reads TGTGCCAGCAGCTCAGGGGTGGGGCAGCCCCGGCATTTT. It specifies CASSSGVGQPRHF.

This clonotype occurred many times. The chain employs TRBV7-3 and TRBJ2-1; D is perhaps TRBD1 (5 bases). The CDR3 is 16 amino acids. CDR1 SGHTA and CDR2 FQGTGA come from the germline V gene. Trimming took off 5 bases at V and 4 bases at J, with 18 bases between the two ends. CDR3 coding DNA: TGTGCCAGCAGCCCGACGCTTCTTCAGGGTTACAATGAGCAGTTCTTC. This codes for CASSPTLLQGYNEQFF.

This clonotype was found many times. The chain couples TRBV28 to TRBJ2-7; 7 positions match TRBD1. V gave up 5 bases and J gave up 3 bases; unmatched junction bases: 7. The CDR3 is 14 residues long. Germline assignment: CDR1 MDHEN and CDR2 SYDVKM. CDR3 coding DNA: TGTGCCAGCAGTGGGTGGGGACAGAGCTACGAGCAGTACTTC. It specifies CASSGWGQSYEQYF.

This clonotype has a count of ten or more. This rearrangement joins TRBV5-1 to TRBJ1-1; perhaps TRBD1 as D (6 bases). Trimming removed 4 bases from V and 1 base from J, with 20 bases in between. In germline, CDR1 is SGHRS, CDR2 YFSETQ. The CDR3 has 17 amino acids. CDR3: CASSPGGGQGRNTEAFF. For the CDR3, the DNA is TGCGCCAGCAGCCCAGGAGGAGGGCAGGGGCGGAACACTGAAGCTTTCTTT. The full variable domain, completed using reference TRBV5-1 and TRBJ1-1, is KAGVTQTPRYLIKTRGQQVTLSCSPISGHRSVSWYQQTPGQGLQFLFEYFSETQRNKGNFPGRFSGRQFSNSRSEMNVSTLELGDSALYLCASSPGGGQGRNTEAFFGQGTRLTVV.

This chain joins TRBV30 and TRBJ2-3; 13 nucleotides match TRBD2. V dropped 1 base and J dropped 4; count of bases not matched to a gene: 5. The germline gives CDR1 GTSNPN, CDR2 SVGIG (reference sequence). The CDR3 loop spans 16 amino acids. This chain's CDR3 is CAWSEGTSGKADTQYF. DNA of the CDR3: TGTGCCTGGAGTGAAGGGACTAGCGGGAAGGCAGATACGCAGTATTTT.

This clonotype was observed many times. The CDR3, as DNA: TGTGCCAGCAGTGAAGCGCTGGGAAGCAATCAGCCCCAGCATTTT. This sequence encodes CASSEALGSNQPQHF. This chain connects TRBV6-1 to TRBJ1-5; D is unclear. V was cut by 0 bases and J by 1 base, with 7 bases left in between. Germline V gene lookup returns CDR1 MNHNS and CDR2 SASEGT. The CDR3 has 15 residues.

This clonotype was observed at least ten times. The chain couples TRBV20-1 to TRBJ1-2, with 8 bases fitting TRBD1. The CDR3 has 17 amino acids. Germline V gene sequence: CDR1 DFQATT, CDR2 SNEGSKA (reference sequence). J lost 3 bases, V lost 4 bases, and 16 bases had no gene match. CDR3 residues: CSANPGLVGQGDYGYTF. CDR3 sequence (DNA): TGCAGTGCTAACCCGGGTCTGGTCGGACAGGGTGACTATGGCTACACCTTC.

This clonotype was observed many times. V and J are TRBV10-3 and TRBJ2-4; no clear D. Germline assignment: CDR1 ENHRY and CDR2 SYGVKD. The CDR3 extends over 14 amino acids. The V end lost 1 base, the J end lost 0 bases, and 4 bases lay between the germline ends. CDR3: CAISEYTAKNIQYF. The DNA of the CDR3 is TGTGCCATCAGTGAGTACACAGCCAAAAACATTCAGTACTTC.

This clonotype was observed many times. CDR3 loop: CASSPQGMNTEAFF. Here the CDR3 DNA reads TGTGCCAGCAGCCCCCAGGGGATGAACACTGAAGCTTTCTTT. The chain employs TRBV12-3 or TRBV12-4 and TRBJ1-1; tentatively, D is TRBD1 (6 bases). This CDR3 spans 14 amino acids. Trimming pared 6 bases from V and 0 bases from J, leaving 11 bases between.

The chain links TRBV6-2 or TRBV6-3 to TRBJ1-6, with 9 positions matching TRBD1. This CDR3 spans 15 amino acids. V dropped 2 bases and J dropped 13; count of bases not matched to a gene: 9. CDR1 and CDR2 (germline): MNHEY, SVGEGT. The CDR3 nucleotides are TGTGCCAGCAGTTACACCGGGACAGGGATCTTCCCCCTCCACTTT. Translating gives CASSYTGTGIFPLHF.

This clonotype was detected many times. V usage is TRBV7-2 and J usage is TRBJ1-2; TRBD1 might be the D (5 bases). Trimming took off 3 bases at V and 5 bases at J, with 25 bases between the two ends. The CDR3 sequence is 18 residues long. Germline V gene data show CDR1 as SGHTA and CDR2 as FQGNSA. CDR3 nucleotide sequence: TGTGCCAGCAGCTTGCATCAGGGTCGGTACGGGGCCCCTTATGGCTACACCTTC. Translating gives CASSLHQGRYGAPYGYTF.

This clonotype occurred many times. The CDR3 DNA reads as TGTGCCAGCAGCGCCTATACTAGCGGGAGTGCCAATGAGCAGTTCTTC. Amino acid sequence: CASSAYTSGSANEQFF. The V gene is TRBV9, the J gene TRBJ2-1; TRBD2 matches at 11 bases. The CDR3 has 16 residues. The V and J ends lost 3 bases and 6 bases, in that order; junction bases with no gene match: 8. From germline, CDR1 is SGDLS and CDR2 YYNGEE.

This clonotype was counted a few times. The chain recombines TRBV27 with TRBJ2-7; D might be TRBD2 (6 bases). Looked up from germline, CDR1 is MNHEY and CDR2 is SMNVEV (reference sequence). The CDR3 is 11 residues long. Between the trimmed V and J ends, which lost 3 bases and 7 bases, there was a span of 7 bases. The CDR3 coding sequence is TGTGCCAGCAGTTTTGCGGGGGAGCAGTACTTC. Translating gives CASSFAGEQYF.

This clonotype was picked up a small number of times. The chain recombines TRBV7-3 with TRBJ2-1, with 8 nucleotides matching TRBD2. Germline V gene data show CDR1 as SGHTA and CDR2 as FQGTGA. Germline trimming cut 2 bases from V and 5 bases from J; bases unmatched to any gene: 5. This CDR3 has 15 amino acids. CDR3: CASSLQTGLDNEQFF. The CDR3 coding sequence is TGTGCCAGCAGCTTACAAACGGGACTAGACAATGAGCAGTTCTTC.

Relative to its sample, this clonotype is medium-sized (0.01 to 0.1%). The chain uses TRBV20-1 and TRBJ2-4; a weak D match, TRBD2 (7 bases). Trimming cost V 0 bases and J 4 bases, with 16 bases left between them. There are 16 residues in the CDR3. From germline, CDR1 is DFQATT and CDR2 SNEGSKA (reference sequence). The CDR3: CSARDGGALGKNIQYF. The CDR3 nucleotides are TGCAGTGCTAGAGATGGGGGGGCGTTAGGGAAAAACATTCAGTACTTC.

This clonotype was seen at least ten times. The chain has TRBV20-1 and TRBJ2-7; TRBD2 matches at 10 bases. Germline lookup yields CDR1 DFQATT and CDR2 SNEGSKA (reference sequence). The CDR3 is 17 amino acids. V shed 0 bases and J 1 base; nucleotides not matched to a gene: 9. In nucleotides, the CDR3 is TGCAGTGCTAGAGATAGAAGAGCGGGAGGGACATCCTACGAGCAGTACTTC. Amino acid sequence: CSARDRRAGGTSYEQYF.

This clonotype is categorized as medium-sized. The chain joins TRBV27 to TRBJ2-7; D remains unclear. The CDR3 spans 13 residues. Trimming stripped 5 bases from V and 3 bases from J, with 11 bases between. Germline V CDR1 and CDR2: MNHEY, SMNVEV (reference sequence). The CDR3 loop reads CASSLGRYYEQYF. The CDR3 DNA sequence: TGTGCCAGCAGTCTAGGACGATACTACGAGCAGTACTTC.

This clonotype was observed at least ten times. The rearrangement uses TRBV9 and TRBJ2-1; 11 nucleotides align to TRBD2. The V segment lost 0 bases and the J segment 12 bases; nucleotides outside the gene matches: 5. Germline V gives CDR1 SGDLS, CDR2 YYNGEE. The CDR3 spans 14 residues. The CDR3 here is CASSVELAGDRQFF. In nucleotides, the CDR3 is TGTGCCAGCAGCGTAGAACTAGCGGGAGATCGGCAGTTCTTC. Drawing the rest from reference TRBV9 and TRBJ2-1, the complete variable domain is DSGVTQTPKHLITATGQRVTLRCSPRSGDLSVYWYQQSLDQGLQFLIQYYNGEERAKGNILERFSAQQFPDLHSELNLSSLELGDSALYFCASSVELAGDRQFFGPGTRLTVL.

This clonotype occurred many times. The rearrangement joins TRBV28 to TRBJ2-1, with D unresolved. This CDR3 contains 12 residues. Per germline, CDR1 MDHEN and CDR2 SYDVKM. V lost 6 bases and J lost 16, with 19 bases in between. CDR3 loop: CASSPQLGASFF. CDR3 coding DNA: TGTGCCAGCAGCCCACAACTTGGAGCGTCTTTCTTC.